These 9 T cell receptor beta chains were all obtained from the same sample, sequenced in a study of T-cell memory formation after mild COVID-19. TCRdb analysed the 5' RACE reads with MiXCR anew, one entry per CDR3 protein. Of 350,000 to 400,000 distinct CDR3 sequences detected, 13% to 15% appear once; the ten largest clones hold 22%. The source material was PBMCs or a T cell subset sorted from them (not recorded which). Source of these receptors: a man aged 18 to 29 who had mild COVID-19 (a few samples of this study predate the infection). Cell type and time point are not known.

This clonotype occurred a few times. The CDR3 DNA is TGTGCCAGCAGCCTGACAGGAAATAATTCACCCCTCCACTTT. Translated, it gives CASSLTGNNSPLHF. The rearrangement joins TRBV5-6 to TRBJ1-6; tentative D call: TRBD1 (6 bases). CDR3 size: 14 residues. V was clipped by 4 bases and J by 5 bases, with 10 bases between them. CDR1 and CDR2 (germline): SGHDT, YYEEEE.

This clonotype was observed a few times. The chain employs TRBV7-8 and TRBJ2-1; 7 bases agree with TRBD2. Germline V gene lookup returns CDR1 SGHVS and CDR2 FQNEAQ. CDR3 length: 15 residues. The J segment lost 2 bases and the V segment lost 1 base, leaving 2 bases of the junction unmatched. Here the CDR3 DNA reads TGTGCCAGCAGCTTAGTGGCGGGGGCCTACAATGAGCAGTTCTTC. It encodes CASSLVAGAYNEQFF.

The CDR3 DNA reads TGTGCCAGCAGCGTGACTAGCGGGGGGGCCGGGTTCGAGACCCAGTACTTC. Its protein product is CASSVTSGGAGFETQYF. This chain uses TRBV9 with TRBJ2-5; 14 bases are shared with TRBD2. The CDR3 contains 17 residues. V lost 2 bases and J lost 5; bases outside the gene matches: 8. CDR1 is SGDLS and CDR2 is YYNGEE in the germline V gene.

This clonotype was picked up a small number of times. DNA of the CDR3: TGTGCCAGCAGTTACTCTTTAGCGGGGGGCTACGAGCAGTACTTC. Translation gives CASSYSLAGGYEQYF. V gene TRBV6-5 combines with J gene TRBJ2-7; 10 bases line up with TRBD2. The CDR3 covers 15 residues. Germline lookup yields CDR1 MNHEY and CDR2 SVGAGI. The junction had 2 bases not matched to a gene; V was cut back by 0 bases and J by 3 bases.

This clonotype has a count of ten or more. The chain combines TRBV28 with TRBJ2-1; TRBD2 aligns across 8 bases. Germline V gives CDR1 MDHEN, CDR2 SYDVKM. V shed 6 bases, J shed 3 bases, and the junction held 10 bases outside the gene matches. The CDR3 runs to 16 residues. For the CDR3, the DNA is TGTGCCAGCAGCTTTAGCGGGGCTGCGGGCTACAATGAGCAGTTCTTC. It is translated as CASSFSGAAGYNEQFF.

This chain connects TRBV5-6 to TRBJ1-6; TRBD1 agrees at 9 bases. The CDR3 is made up of 14 amino acids. Germline V gives CDR1 SGHDT, CDR2 YYEEEE. Trimming removed 4 bases from V and 11 bases from J; junction bases left unmatched: 7. The CDR3 sequence: CASSTGTGLPPLHF. The CDR3 nucleotides are TGTGCCAGCAGCACCGGGACAGGGCTCCCACCCCTCCACTTT.

This clonotype was detected a few times. The chain uses TRBV18 and TRBJ2-6; D tentatively reads TRBD1 or TRBD2 (5 bases each). This CDR3 is 17 amino acids long. Germline V gives CDR1 KGHSH, CDR2 LQKENI. With 1 base removed from V and 4 bases from J, the gap between germline ends came to 14 bases. CDR3 nucleotide sequence: TGTGCCAGCTCACCACGGGGACCCGGGCCCGGGGCCAACGTCCTGACTTTC. This translates into CASSPRGPGPGANVLTF.

A few counts support this clonotype. The chain has TRBV12-5 and TRBJ1-2; D is uncertain. Trimming pared 1 base from V and 4 bases from J, leaving 7 bases between. CDR1 and CDR2 from the germline V gene are LGHNT and FRNRAP. The CDR3 covers 13 residues. The DNA for the CDR3 is TGTGCTAGTGGTTTGGGCCGGGGCTATGGCTACACCTTC. It encodes CASGLGRGYGYTF.

This clonotype appeared many times. This chain uses TRBV20-1 with TRBJ2-7; D gene uncertain. Germline lookup yields CDR1 DFQATT and CDR2 SNEGSKA (reference sequence). This CDR3 spans 14 amino acids. V was trimmed by 5 bases and J by 0 bases, leaving 14 bases between them. In DNA form, the CDR3 reads TGCAGTGCTCGGACGGAGAGGAGCTCCTACGAGCAGTACTTC. Its translation: CSARTERSSYEQYF.